The 8 T cell receptor beta chains presented below share a single source sample, sequenced in a study of molecular identifiers for immune sequencing clone quantification. One entry per CDR3 protein, called by TCRdb with MiXCR from the PCR reads. The table shows about 640,000 distinct CDR3 sequences, with about 20% occurring only once. Sequencing input: naive CD8+ T cells from blood, with Jurkat cell RNA spiked in. Subset denoted: FACS-sorted CD8+CD4-CCR7+CD45RA+ naive T cells. Receptors originate from a human donor in good health. Some libraries in this study had Jurkat cell RNA spiked in.

The rearrangement joins TRBV12-5 to TRBJ1-2; perhaps TRBD1 as D (6 bases). V lost 6 bases and J 4 bases, leaving 12 bases between the germline ends. Germline assignment: CDR1 LGHNT and CDR2 FRNRAP. The CDR3 runs 13 residues. This CDR3 reads CASGYGGPYGYTF. CDR3 bases: TGTGCTAGTGGCTACGGGGGGCCCTATGGCTACACCTTC.

This clonotype was recorded many times. The chain employs TRBV4-2 and TRBJ2-3; 7 bases are a match to TRBD2. CDR1 LGHNA and CDR2 YNFKEQ come from the germline V gene. This CDR3 has 17 residues. Unmatched junction bases numbered 6, after V lost 0 bases and J lost 0 bases. This CDR3 is CASSQDSELASTDTQYF. The CDR3 bases are TGTGCCAGCAGCCAAGACTCCGAACTAGCGAGCACAGATACGCAGTATTTT.

This clonotype was detected ten times or more. V gene TRBV4-2 combines with J gene TRBJ2-7; D not resolved. The ends were cut back, 0 bases at V and 3 bases at J, with 12 bases in the middle. CDR3 size: 15 residues. Germline CDR1 LGHNA, CDR2 YNFKEQ. CDR3 in DNA: TGTGCCAGCAGCCAAGAGTCGGCTCCTAACTACGAGCAGTACTTC. It encodes CASSQESAPNYEQYF.

The table lists this clonotype with a few counts. The chain carries TRBV12-3 or TRBV12-4 and TRBJ2-1; the D gene is possibly TRBD1 (5 bases). The CDR3 sequence is 13 residues long. V dropped 5 bases and J dropped 8 bases, with 13 bases sitting between them. The CDR3 DNA is TGTGCCAGCAGTGTTCTAGGGGTGGATGAGCAGTTCTTC. It translates to CASSVLGVDEQFF.

The sample holds a few counts of this clonotype. CDR3 nucleotide sequence: TGTGCCACCAGCAGAGTAACCTGGAGGGAGACCCAGTACTTC. It codes for CATSRVTWRETQYF. The rearrangement uses TRBV15 and TRBJ2-5; the D gene is possibly TRBD2 (5 bases). The V end lost 1 base, the J end lost 5 bases, and 11 bases lay between the germline ends. This CDR3 comprises 14 residues. The germline gives CDR1 LNHNV, CDR2 YYDKDF (reference sequence).

Comments on this clonotype: This may be a read error, as it is one base from a much larger clone. The chain links TRBV30 to TRBJ2-7; 12 bases are shared with TRBD2. The CDR3 length is 14 residues. Germline V gives CDR1 GTSNPN, CDR2 SVGIG (reference sequence). The CDR3 nucleotides are TGTGCCTGGTGTCGGACTAGCGGGAACTACGAGCAGTGCTTC. Translated, it gives CAWCRTSGNYEQCF.

This clonotype was detected only a few times. The chain employs TRBV20-1 and TRBJ2-5, with 8 bases identical to TRBD2. The CDR3 consists of 15 residues. Germline CDR1 is DFQATT and CDR2 is SNEGSKA (reference sequence). Trimming cost V 5 bases and J 1 base; bases outside gene matches: 9. CDR3 amino acids: CSAGRVAGSQETQYF. The CDR3 region has the DNA TGCAGTGCTGGCCGGGTAGCGGGGTCCCAAGAGACCCAGTACTTC.

This clonotype has a count of ten or more. The genes are TRBV7-9 and TRBJ1-5; D unclear. Trimming pared 6 bases from V and 7 bases from J, leaving 13 bases between. Germline CDR1 SEHNR, CDR2 FQNEAQ (reference sequence). The CDR3 loop spans 13 amino acids. The CDR3 protein is CASRHPQHQPQHF. CDR3 DNA sequence: TGTGCCAGCAGACACCCCCAACACCAGCCCCAGCATTTT.